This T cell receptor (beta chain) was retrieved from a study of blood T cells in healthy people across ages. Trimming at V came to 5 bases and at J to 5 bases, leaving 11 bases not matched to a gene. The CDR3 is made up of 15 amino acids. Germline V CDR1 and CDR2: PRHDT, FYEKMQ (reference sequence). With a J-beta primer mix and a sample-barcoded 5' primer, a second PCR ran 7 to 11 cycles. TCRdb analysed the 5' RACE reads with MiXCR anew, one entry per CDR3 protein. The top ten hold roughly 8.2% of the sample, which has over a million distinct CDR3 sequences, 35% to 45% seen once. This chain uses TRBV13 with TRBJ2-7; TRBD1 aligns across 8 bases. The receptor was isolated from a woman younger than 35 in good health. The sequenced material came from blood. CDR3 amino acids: CASSPGQVPPNEQYF. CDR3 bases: TGTGCCAGCAGCCCGGGACAGGTCCCCCCTAACGAGCAGTACTTC.